This is a list of T cell receptor beta chains from one sample in a study of blood T cell repertoires in COVID-19. Clones were sequenced by immunoSEQ multiplex PCR, and TCRdb holds only the in-frame ones, with some missing. The profile shows approximately 300,000 clones, around four fifths of them singletons. The sequenced material came from peripheral blood. The receptors stem from a woman between 50 and 59 years old with active or convalescent COVID-19. The CDR3 runs from the conserved cysteine through the conserved F or W. A D gene is named only where the DNA matches it firmly. Size is omitted from some rows. Given values are once, few, many or a class for expanded clones.

few	TRBD1	TRBV19	TRBJ2-1	CASMPGQPDNEQFF	TGTGCCAGTATGCCGGGACAGCCCGACAATGAGCAGTTCTTC
.	.	TRBV2	TRBJ2-1	CASRVGHGQFF	TGTGCCAGCCGTGTGGGGCATGGGCAGTTCTTC
.	TRBD2	TRBV19	TRBJ2-1	CASSLYLAGVADEQFF	TGTGCCAGTAGTCTCTACCTAGCGGGAGTTGCCGATGAGCAGTTCTTC
.	TRBD2	TRBV13	TRBJ2-1	CASSLTSGDNEQFF	TGTGCCAGCAGCTTGACTAGCGGGGACAATGAGCAGTTCTTC
.	.	TRBV30	TRBJ1-4	CAWSGGDYPNEKLFF	TGTGCCTGGAGTGGGGGGGACTACCCTAATGAAAAACTGTTTTTT
.	.	TRBV19	TRBJ2-1	CASRADSSYNEQFF	TGTGCCAGTAGGGCGGACAGCTCCTACAATGAGCAGTTCTTC
.	.	TRBV7-8	TRBJ1-5	CASSSGHGNQPQHF	TGTGCCAGCAGCTCCGGACACGGCAATCAGCCCCAGCATTTT
.	.	TRBV18	TRBJ1-1	CASSRGGTTEAFF	TGTGCCAGCTCGCGGGGGGGGACCACTGAAGCTTTCTTT
.	TRBD2	TRBV4-2	TRBJ2-5	CASSQGEREGLETQYF	TGTGCCAGCAGCCAAGGTGAGCGGGAGGGCCTCGAGACCCAGTACTTC
few	.	TRBV28	TRBJ1-5	CASSTGQGANQPQHF	TGTGCCAGCAGCACGGGACAAGGGGCAAATCAGCCCCAGCATTTT
once	.	TRBV30	TRBJ1-3	CAWGLSSGNTIYF	TGTGCCTGGGGACTGAGCTCTGGAAACACCATATATTTT
.	TRBD1	TRBV2	TRBJ2-1	CASSSGQGPGNEQFF	TGTGCCAGCAGTTCGGGACAGGGGCCTGGCAATGAGCAGTTCTTC
.	TRBD2	TRBV3-1/TRBV3-2	TRBJ2-1	CASSQDPGLAGGEQFF	TGTGCCAGCAGCCAAGATCCGGGACTAGCGGGAGGTGAGCAGTTCTTC
.	TRBD2	TRBV5-4	TRBJ2-1	CASSGVRETRNEQFF	TGTGCCAGCAGCGGGGTGCGGGAGACTCGTAATGAGCAGTTCTTC
.	.	TRBV5-1	TRBJ1-6	CASSFVGVGNSPLHF	TGCGCCAGCAGCTTCGTAGGGGTTGGAAATTCACCCCTCCACTTT
.	TRBD2	TRBV3-1/TRBV3-2	TRBJ2-1	CASSQAGGLVSNEQFF	TGTGCCAGCAGCCAAGCGGGGGGACTAGTGTCCAATGAGCAGTTCTTC
.	.	TRBV21-1	TRBJ2-4	CASVASGSTKNIQYF	.
.	.	TRBV21-1	TRBJ1-3	CASSKSRGNSGNTIYF	TGTGCCAGCAGCAAAAGCCGCGGAAACTCTGGAAACACCATATATTTT
.	.	TRBV2	TRBJ2-1	CASSVTSNEQFF	TGTGCCAGCAGTGTGACTAGCAATGAGCAGTTCTTC
.	TRBD2	TRBV28	TRBJ2-7	CASSQNSGRASEQYF	TGTGCCAGCAGTCAAAATAGCGGGAGGGCTAGCGAGCAGTACTTC
.	.	TRBV4-2	TRBJ1-1	CASSQDSRVNTEAFF	TGTGCCAGCAGCCAAGATTCCCGAGTAAACACTGAAGCTTTCTTT
.	.	TRBV3-1/TRBV3-2	TRBJ2-3	CASSLRGGDTQYF	TGTGCCAGCAGCCTGAGGGGAGGAGATACGCAGTATTTT
.	.	TRBV6-5	TRBJ1-2	CASSWGGLGFYGYTF	TGTGCCAGCAGTTGGGGAGGGCTGGGTTTCTATGGCTACACCTTC
.	.	TRBV5-4	TRBJ2-1	CASSLELVPGGEQFF	TGTGCCAGCAGCTTGGAACTAGTCCCCGGCGGGGAGCAGTTCTTC
.	.	TRBV7-8	TRBJ1-3	CASSLAEVILGGIYF	TGTGCCAGCAGCTTAGCCGAGGTTATCCTAGGGGGCATATATTTT
.	.	TRBV6-6	TRBJ2-5	CASSYQPSLETQYF	TGTGCCAGCAGTTACCAGCCTAGTTTAGAGACCCAGTACTTC
.	TRBD2	TRBV9	TRBJ2-2	CASSPTLAGLGELFF	TGTGCCAGCAGCCCAACCTTAGCGGGACTGGGGGAGCTGTTTTTT
.	TRBD1	TRBV27	TRBJ1-4	CASSRQGAREKLFF	TGTGCCAGCAGCCGACAGGGGGCGCGCGAAAAACTGTTTTTT
.	TRBD2	TRBV5-1	TRBJ2-1	CASSPTRGDSYNEQFF	TGCGCCAGCAGCCCTACGCGGGGGGACTCCTACAATGAGCAGTTCTTC
.	TRBD1	TRBV4-2	TRBJ1-4	CASSHPQGTNEKLFF	TGTGCCAGCAGCCACCCACAGGGGACTAATGAAAAACTGTTTTTT
.	TRBD2	TRBV18	TRBJ2-1	CASSQGLAGAGGNEQFF	TGTGCCAGCTCACAAGGACTAGCGGGAGCCGGGGGCAATGAGCAGTTCTTC
once	TRBD1	TRBV18	TRBJ2-5	CASSRQGAVRETQYF	TGTGCCAGCTCGCGACAGGGGGCGGTCCGAGAGACCCAGTACTTC
few	TRBD1	TRBV11-2	TRBJ1-2	CASSLGTGGSYTF	TGTGCCAGCAGCTTAGGGACAGGGGGCAGCTACACCTTC
.	.	TRBV7-2	TRBJ1-1	CASSTQPGTEAFF	TGTGCCAGCAGCACGCAGCCAGGGACTGAAGCTTTCTTT
.	TRBD1	TRBV10-3	TRBJ2-7	CAISGTGGTYEQYF	TGTGCCATCAGTGGGACAGGGGGGACCTACGAGCAGTACTTC
.	TRBD1	TRBV6-5	TRBJ2-7	CASVDRGSSYEQYF	TGTGCCAGCGTAGACAGGGGGAGTTCCTACGAGCAGTACTTC
.	.	TRBV6-5	TRBJ1-2	CASSPGVYGYTF	TGTGCCAGCAGCCCAGGGGTTTATGGCTACACCTTC
.	TRBD1	TRBV10-1	TRBJ1-2	CAMEPRDRRTFYGYTF	TGCGCCATGGAACCCCGGGACAGGCGCACCTTTTATGGCTACACCTTC
.	.	TRBV21-1	TRBJ1-3	CASSTELKCSGNTIYF	TGTGCCAGCAGCACCGAACTCAAGTGCTCTGGAAACACCATATATTTT
.	.	TRBV29-1	TRBJ1-2	CSVGGRANYGYTF	TGCAGCGTTGGGGGCCGAGCTAACTATGGCTACACCTTC
.	TRBD2	TRBV2	TRBJ2-1	CASSESRTSGRYGNEQFF	TGTGCCAGCAGTGAAAGCCGGACTAGCGGGAGGTATGGTAATGAGCAGTTCTTC
.	TRBD1	TRBV28	TRBJ1-2	CASRTTGDRGYTF	TGTGCCAGCAGGACTACAGGGGATCGTGGCTACACCTTC
.	TRBD1	TRBV19	TRBJ1-1	CASSPGQGRSDTEAFF	TGTGCCAGTAGTCCCGGACAGGGGAGGTCAGACACTGAAGCTTTCTTT
few	TRBD2	TRBV24-1	TRBJ2-3	CATSDGTSGRRGTQYF	TGTGCCACCAGTGATGGGACTAGCGGGAGAAGGGGTACGCAGTATTTT
.	.	TRBV11-2	TRBJ2-7	CASSLTRHLTYEQYF	TGTGCCAGCAGCTTAACCCGACATTTAACCTACGAGCAGTACTTC
.	TRBD2	TRBV24-1	TRBJ2-1	CAASTSSGRNNEQFF	TGTGCCGCATCGACATCTAGCGGGAGAAACAATGAGCAGTTCTTC
.	.	TRBV5-8	TRBJ1-2	CASSFGQFTNYGYTF	TGTGCCAGCAGCTTTGGACAGTTCACCAACTATGGCTACACCTTC
.	TRBD2	TRBV10-3	TRBJ2-2	CAISPLGLTNTGELFF	TGTGCCATCAGCCCCTTGGGACTAACGAACACCGGGGAGCTGTTTTTT
.	TRBD1	TRBV30	TRBJ1-2	CAWSRGQGGIGNYGYTF	TGTGCCTGGAGTAGGGGACAGGGGGGAATCGGCAACTATGGCTACACCTTC
.	.	TRBV5-5	TRBJ1-4	CASSLSDTTNEKLFF	TGTGCCAGCAGCCTTTCCGACACAACTAATGAAAAACTGTTTTTT